Reported below is one T cell receptor (beta chain). Antigen unknown. This sample is part of a study of blood T cells in healthy people across ages. The study's findings and limits: Long-lived donors exceeded aged donors in naive CD4+ cells and diversity. While age rose, TCR beta diversity per million T cells dropped in a roughly linear way.

A second roughly 6 to 12 cycle PCR used barcoded and J-beta primers. In TCRdb, the 5' RACE reads were re-called with MiXCR into one record per CDR3 protein. Of hundreds of thousands of distinct CDR3 sequences in the sample, approximately 48% were seen once. The sequence came from a man in his sixties in good health. The material sequenced was blood.

The CDR3 DNA is TGTGCCAGCAGCTTAGTTGGGGGGCTAAGAGAGACCCAGTACTTC. This gives the protein CASSLVGGLRETQYF. The genes are TRBV11-2 and TRBJ2-7; either TRBD1 or TRBD2 may supply D (6 bases each). The tail of the sequence fits TRBJ2-5 better, so the J call may be wrong. This CDR3 spans 15 amino acids. Germline lookup yields CDR1 SGHAT and CDR2 FQNNGV.